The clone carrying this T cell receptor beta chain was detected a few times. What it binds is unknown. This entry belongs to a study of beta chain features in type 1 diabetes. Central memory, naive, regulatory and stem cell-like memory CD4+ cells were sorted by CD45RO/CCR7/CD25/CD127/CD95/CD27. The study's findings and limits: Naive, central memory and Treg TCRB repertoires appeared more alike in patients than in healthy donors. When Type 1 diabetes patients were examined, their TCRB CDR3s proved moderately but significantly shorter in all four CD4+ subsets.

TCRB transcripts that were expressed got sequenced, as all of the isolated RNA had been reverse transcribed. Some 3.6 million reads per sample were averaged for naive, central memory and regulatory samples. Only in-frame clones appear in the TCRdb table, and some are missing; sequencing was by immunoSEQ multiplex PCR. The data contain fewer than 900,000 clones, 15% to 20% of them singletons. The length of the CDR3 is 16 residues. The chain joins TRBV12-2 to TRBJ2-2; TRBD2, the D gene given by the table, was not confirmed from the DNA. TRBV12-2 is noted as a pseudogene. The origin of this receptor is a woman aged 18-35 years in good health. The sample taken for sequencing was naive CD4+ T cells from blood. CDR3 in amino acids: CASRFSRREGLRELFF. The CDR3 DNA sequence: TGTGCAAGTCGCTTTTCTAGGCGGGAGGGCCTTAGGGAGCTGTTTTTT.